These 32 T cell receptor beta chains originate from one sample sequenced in a study of neurological immune-mediated disorders. MiXCR, run by TCRdb on the 5' RACE reads, gives a single entry per CDR3 protein. The table shows under 50,000 distinct CDR3 sequences, with 20% to 30% occurring only once. Material for sequencing was PBMCs. The receptors originated from a woman between 70 and 85 years old in good health.

This clonotype was detected ten times or more. This chain uses TRBV7-2 with TRBJ2-7; TRBD2 agrees at 9 bases. The germline V gene encodes CDR1 SGHTA and CDR2 FQGNSA. CDR3 length equals 15 residues. Trimming took 2 bases from V and 7 from J; bases not matched to a gene: 9. The CDR3 reads CASSLRFAGGGEQYF. CDR3 nucleotides: TGTGCCAGCAGCTTACGGTTTGCGGGAGGGGGTGAGCAGTACTTC.

Many counts were recorded for this clonotype. V and J are TRBV5-5 and TRBJ2-2; TRBD2 is a possible D gene (6 bases). The CDR3 contains 15 residues. V dropped 4 bases and J dropped 5 bases, with 15 bases sitting between them. Per germline, CDR1 SGHKS and CDR2 YYEKEE (reference sequence). CDR3 region: CASSLWTTLTGELFF. CDR3 sequence (DNA): TGTGCCAGCAGCCTCTGGACTACCCTGACCGGGGAGCTGTTTTTT.

V usage is TRBV5-1 and J usage is TRBJ1-3, with 8 bases lining up with TRBD1. Germline V gives CDR1 SGHRS, CDR2 YFSETQ. The CDR3 runs 22 residues. V trimming: 2 bases; J trimming: 0 bases; junction bases outside the gene matches: 22. The CDR3 region is CASSFSPRRQGPYGYSGNTIYF. The CDR3 nucleotides read TGCGCCAGCAGCTTTTCCCCCAGAAGACAGGGGCCCTACGGATACTCTGGAAACACCATATATTTT.

This clonotype was observed a few times. The chain is built from TRBV29-1 and TRBJ1-2, with unresolved D. Trimming cost V 7 bases and J 8 bases, with 17 bases left between them. The germline CDR1 and CDR2 sequences are SQVTM and ANQGSEA. The CDR3 has 12 residues. The CDR3 protein is CSAALMDVGYTF. The DNA of the CDR3 is TGCAGCGCCGCTCTGATGGACGTCGGCTACACCTTC.

This clonotype was seen at least ten times. This chain connects TRBV4-2 to TRBJ1-6, with TRBD1 matching 7 bases. The V gene end was trimmed by 1 base and the J gene end by 6 bases; junction bases not matched to a gene: 0. The CDR3 is 14 amino acids. CDR1 is LGHNA and CDR2 is YNFKEQ in the germline V gene. The CDR3 DNA is TGTGCCAGCAGCCAAGCAGGGGGTAATTCACCCCTCCACTTT. Protein sequence: CASSQAGGNSPLHF.

This clonotype showed up many times. The chain has TRBV12-3 or TRBV12-4 and TRBJ1-4; D is undetermined. The CDR3 extends over 14 amino acids. Between the trimmed V and J ends, which lost 2 bases and 8 bases, there was a span of 12 bases. CDR3: CASSLRTIGEKLFF. The CDR3 nucleotides are TGTGCCAGCAGTTTAAGGACCATAGGGGAAAAACTGTTTTTT.

CDR3 DNA: TGTGCCAGCACCGTGGGGACAGGGACCTACAATGAGCAGTTCTTC. This encodes CASTVGTGTYNEQFF. This chain uses TRBV6-1 with TRBJ2-1; 9 nucleotides line up with TRBD1. This CDR3 is built from 15 residues. J was trimmed by 2 bases and V by 7 bases; bases with no gene match: 6. Germline V gene lookup returns CDR1 MNHNS and CDR2 SASEGT.

This clonotype was counted many times. This chain joins TRBV5-1 and TRBJ2-6, with 10 bases identical to TRBD1. CDR1 is SGHRS, CDR2 YFSETQ, per germline. V dropped 6 bases and J dropped 0; count of bases not matched to a gene: 6. The CDR3 contains 17 residues. As DNA, the CDR3 is TGCGCCAGCAACAGCGGGACAGGGGCCTCTGGGGCCAACGTCCTGACTTTC. Residues: CASNSGTGASGANVLTF.

This clonotype was detected ten times or more. The chain joins TRBV5-1 to TRBJ2-5; tentatively, D is TRBD2 (5 bases). Trimming took off 0 bases at V and 2 bases at J, with 8 bases between the two ends. The CDR3 has 14 residues. The germline gives CDR1 SGHRS, CDR2 YFSETQ. CDR3 nucleotide sequence: TGCGCCAGCAGCTTGGTTCCGGGACAAGAGACCCAGTACTTC. It specifies CASSLVPGQETQYF.

This clonotype was detected ten times or more. This chain's CDR3 is CASSLGGLGNEQFF. The DNA for the CDR3 is TGCGCCAGCAGCTTGGGGGGACTAGGCAATGAGCAGTTCTTC. This chain uses TRBV5-1 with TRBJ2-1; the match to TRBD2 covers 8 bases. CDR1 is SGHRS, CDR2 YFSETQ, per germline. The CDR3 has 14 residues. With 0 bases clipped from V and 6 bases from J, the junction kept 2 bases outside the gene matches.

The sample holds many counts of this clonotype. The chain recombines TRBV27 with TRBJ2-5; D is unresolved. Per the germline V gene, CDR1 is MNHEY and CDR2 is SMNVEV (reference sequence). The CDR3 is 13 amino acids. The ends were cut back, 3 bases at V and 4 bases at J, with 9 bases in the middle. CDR3 nucleotides: TGTGCCAGCAGTTTGCGTGTCGGAGAGACCCAGTACTTC. Its translation: CASSLRVGETQYF.

This clonotype appeared many times. The chain has TRBV27 and TRBJ2-7; tentative D call: TRBD2 (6 bases). Trimming left V 6 bases short and J 4 bases short, with 16 bases between. Germline V gene lookup returns CDR1 MNHEY and CDR2 SMNVEV (reference sequence). This CDR3 comprises 14 residues. DNA for the CDR3: TGTGCCAGCAGGCTGAGGGGAGGCCCTTACGAGCAGTACTTC. Its protein is CASRLRGGPYEQYF.

V and J are TRBV4-3 and TRBJ1-2; D ambiguous. The germline CDR1 and CDR2 sequences are LGHNA and YSLEER. V was clipped by 0 bases and J by 7 bases, with 12 bases between them. The CDR3 length is 14 residues. CDR3 DNA sequence: TGCGCCAGCAGCCAAGATCCCGGGCCAAGTGGCTACACCTTC. Encoded protein: CASSQDPGPSGYTF.

This clonotype has a count of ten or more. The rearrangement uses TRBV7-2 and TRBJ1-5, with 8 bases lining up with TRBD1. Losses at the gene ends were 5 bases for V and 9 bases for J; bases not matched to a gene: 9. CDR3 size: 14 residues. Germline CDR1 reads SGHTA; CDR2 reads FQGNSA. CDR3 protein: CASSPGGRGGPQHF. The CDR3 DNA reads as TGTGCCAGCAGCCCAGGGGGCAGAGGAGGGCCCCAGCATTTT.

This clonotype showed up many times. The V gene is TRBV4-2, the J gene TRBJ2-2, with D possibly TRBD1 on 6 matching bases. V lost 3 bases and J 3 bases, leaving 11 bases between the germline ends. Germline V gives CDR1 LGHNA, CDR2 YNFKEQ. This CDR3 spans 15 amino acids. Here the CDR3 reads CASSQGDTDTGELFF. DNA for the CDR3: TGTGCCAGCAGCCAGGGGGACACGGACACCGGGGAGCTGTTTTTT.

This clonotype was detected many times. This rearrangement joins TRBV5-1 to TRBJ2-6, with 8 bases fitting TRBD1. CDR3 length: 18 amino acids. Germline CDR1 and CDR2: SGHRS and YFSETQ. Unmatched junction bases numbered 9, after V lost 4 bases and J lost 0 bases. The CDR3 sequence is CASSPGGQGASGANVLTF. In nucleotides, the CDR3 is TGCGCCAGCAGCCCCGGCGGGCAGGGGGCCTCTGGGGCCAACGTCCTGACTTTC.

The chain carries TRBV6-5 and TRBJ1-5, with TRBD1 identical over 11 bases. Trimming at V came to 6 bases and at J to 0 bases, leaving 10 bases not matched to a gene. The CDR3 extends over 18 amino acids. The V gene's germline CDR1 is MNHEY and CDR2 SVGAGI. The CDR3 DNA reads TGTGCCAGCAGCTCCTCCCGGGGACAGGGGGATAGCAATCAGCCCCAGCATTTT. It encodes CASSSSRGQGDSNQPQHF.

This clonotype has ten or more counts. DNA for the CDR3: TGTGCCATCAGTGACGCACCCGGGACACCTAACTATGGCTACACCTTC. This gives the protein CAISDAPGTPNYGYTF. The chain recombines TRBV10-3 with TRBJ1-2, with D maybe TRBD1 (6 bases). The CDR3 totals 16 residues. V gave up 3 bases and J gave up 0 bases, with 14 bases separating them. Germline values: CDR1 ENHRY, CDR2 SYGVKD.

The V gene is TRBV10-3, the J gene TRBJ1-2, with no clear D. Deletions cut 8 bases from V and 3 bases from J, with 10 bases between. This CDR3 region has 12 residues. Germline values: CDR1 ENHRY, CDR2 SYGVKD. DNA of the CDR3: TGTGCCATCTCTTCAGCCGACTATGGCTACACCTTC. Translation: CAISSADYGYTF.

The chain is built from TRBV19 and TRBJ2-5; D is unresolved. The V end was cut by 7 bases, the J end by 3 bases, with 6 bases between. Germline V gene lookup returns CDR1 LNHDA and CDR2 SQIVND (reference sequence). The CDR3 totals 11 residues. The CDR3 loop reads CASTREETQYF. CDR3 sequence (DNA): TGTGCCAGTACCCGAGAAGAGACCCAGTACTTC. The full variable domain, in which reference TRBV19 and TRBJ2-5 provide the parts outside the CDR3, is DGGITQSPKYLFRKEGQNVTLSCEQNLNHDAMYWYRQDPGQGLRLIYYSQIVNDFQKGDIAEGYSVSREKKESFPLTVTSAQKNPTAFYLCASTREETQYFGPGTRLLVL.

This clonotype was recorded many times. The V and J genes are TRBV28 and TRBJ1-1; D is unresolved. From germline, CDR1 is MDHEN and CDR2 SYDVKM. Trimming took off 6 bases at V and 1 base at J, with 9 bases between the two ends. This CDR3 has 13 amino acids. The CDR3 DNA reads TGTGCCAGCAGGAGGTCGGGGAACACTGAAGCTTTCTTT. Amino acids: CASRRSGNTEAFF.

This clonotype has a count of ten or more. The chain uses TRBV5-1 and TRBJ2-5; 8 bases map to TRBD2. V lost 2 bases to trimming and J lost 2 bases; unmatched junction nucleotides: 5. Germline V gives CDR1 SGHRS, CDR2 YFSETQ. This CDR3 comprises 15 residues. CDR3 coding DNA: TGCGCCAGCAGCTTAGTTTTAGCGGGGCAAGAGACCCAGTACTTC. Translating gives CASSLVLAGQETQYF. The full variable domain, in which reference TRBV5-1 and TRBJ2-5 provide the parts outside the CDR3, is KAGVTQTPRYLIKTRGQQVTLSCSPISGHRSVSWYQQTPGQGLQFLFEYFSETQRNKGNFPGRFSGRQFSNSRSEMNVSTLELGDSALYLCASSLVLAGQETQYFGPGTRLLVL.

This clonotype has at least ten counts. J is TRBJ2-7 and V is TRBV3-1; no reliable D call. CDR1 LGHDT and CDR2 YNNKEL come from the germline V gene (reference sequence). There are 12 residues in the CDR3. V lost 5 bases and J lost 6, with 11 bases in between. The CDR3 loop is CASSLDRFEQYF. In DNA, the CDR3 is TGTGCCAGCAGCTTGGACCGATTCGAGCAGTACTTC.

This clonotype was seen at least ten times. This chain joins TRBV20-1 and TRBJ2-3; 9 positions match TRBD2. This CDR3 comprises 17 residues. Germline values: CDR1 DFQATT, CDR2 SNEGSKA (reference sequence). J was trimmed by 0 bases and V by 5 bases; bases with no gene match: 12. CDR3 in amino acids: CSAPSPFLAGSTDTQYF. The CDR3 region has the DNA TGCAGTGCTCCCTCCCCCTTCCTAGCGGGGAGCACAGATACGCAGTATTTT.

For the CDR3, the DNA is TGTGCCAGCAGTGCCCGTGAAAAACTGTTTTTT. Translated, it gives CASSAREKLFF. This chain links TRBV12-3 or TRBV12-4 with TRBJ1-4; D not resolved. The CDR3 extends over 11 amino acids. Trimming removed 5 bases from V and 7 bases from J, with 5 bases in between.

This clonotype has a count of ten or more. The J gene is TRBJ2-7, the V gene TRBV5-1; 9 positions agree with TRBD1. The CDR3 runs 14 residues. CDR1 is SGHRS, CDR2 YFSETQ, per germline. After removal of 0 bases from V and 2 bases from J, the junction contained 0 bases not matched to a gene. CDR3 residues: CASSLGDRAYEQYF. The CDR3 DNA reads as TGCGCCAGCAGCTTGGGGGACAGGGCCTACGAGCAGTACTTC.

This clonotype was counted a few times. The gene calls are TRBV11-2 and TRBJ2-6; D gene unclear. The CDR3 totals 16 residues. Trimming shortened V by 4 bases and J by 0 bases, and 10 bases separated the two germline ends. Germline V gene lookup returns CDR1 SGHAT and CDR2 FQNNGV. This CDR3 is CASSSGRDSGANVLTF. CDR3 nucleotide sequence: TGTGCCAGCAGCTCTGGACGAGACTCTGGGGCCAACGTCCTGACTTTC.

The chain carries TRBV20-1 and TRBJ2-5; possibly TRBD2 for D (5 bases). The length of the CDR3 is 14 residues. CDR1 and CDR2 from the germline V gene are DFQATT and SNEGSKA (reference sequence). Trimming shortened V by 5 bases and J by 1 base, and 14 bases separated the two germline ends. DNA of the CDR3: TGCAGTGCTGACCGAGCGGACCCCCAAGAGACCCAGTACTTC. It encodes CSADRADPQETQYF.

J is TRBJ2-3 and V is TRBV6-2 or TRBV6-3, with D perhaps matching TRBD1 (5 bases). The V end lost 6 bases, the J end lost 8 bases, and 15 bases lay between the germline ends. Germline loops: CDR1 MNHEY, CDR2 SVGEGT. The CDR3 is 13 amino acids. The CDR3 DNA is TGTGCCAGCAGACATAGGGGAAGTTCTACGCAGTATTTT. Its protein is CASRHRGSSTQYF.

The CDR3 loop reads CASSPELGRPQHF. CDR3 nucleotides: TGCGCCAGCAGCCCGGAACTGGGTCGCCCCCAGCATTTT. The chain combines TRBV5-1 with TRBJ1-5; D is ambiguous. CDR1 and CDR2 (germline): SGHRS, YFSETQ. V lost 4 bases and J 10 bases, leaving 15 bases between the germline ends. This CDR3 region has 13 residues.

This clonotype was found many times. V gene TRBV5-1 combines with J gene TRBJ2-5, with 7 nucleotides matching TRBD1. Germline CDR1 reads SGHRS; CDR2 reads YFSETQ. J lost 4 bases, V lost 4 bases, and 13 bases had no gene match. The CDR3 has 16 residues. This CDR3 reads CASSRSTGERVETQYF. CDR3 bases: TGCGCCAGCAGCCGTTCAACAGGGGAGCGAGTAGAGACCCAGTACTTC.

This clonotype was counted at least ten times. CDR3 in amino acids: CASSREWGRNEQFF. DNA for the CDR3: TGTGCCAGCAGCAGAGAATGGGGGCGGAATGAGCAGTTCTTC. This chain uses TRBV7-2 with TRBJ2-1; perhaps TRBD1 as D (6 bases). V was shortened by 5 bases and J by 7 bases, with 15 bases between the two germline ends. The germline V gene encodes CDR1 SGHTA and CDR2 FQGNSA. The CDR3 has 14 residues.